The source of this T cell receptor beta chain is a study of long-term antiretroviral therapy in people with HIV. Samples were assayed with immunoSEQ v3.0 at survey level. The assay was immunoSEQ multiplex PCR, and TCRdb's table has in-frame clones only and misses some. Counted here are some 31,000 clones, 95% occurring once; the ten biggest clones make up 7.5% to 9%. Treatment for all HIV-infected participants took place in the United States. The V gene lost 4 bases and the J gene lost 5 bases, with 18 bases spanning the gap. Germline loops: CDR1 SGHNT, CDR2 YYREEE (reference sequence). This CDR3 comprises 15 residues.

The rearrangement uses TRBV5-4 and TRBJ2-5, with D perhaps matching TRBD2 (5 bases). The specimen comprised unsorted PBMCs, sampled 5.3 years after starting antiretroviral therapy. This sequence was found in a man in his thirties or forties with HIV. CDR3 protein: CASSEMSSFGETQYF. CDR3 DNA sequence: TGTGCCAGCAGCGAGATGTCTAGCTTTGGGGAGACCCAGTACTTC.